One and the same sample provided the 24 T cell receptor beta chains below, sequenced in a study of T cell responses to AZD1222 COVID-19 vaccine. Clones were sequenced by immunoSEQ multiplex PCR, and TCRdb holds only the in-frame ones, with some missing. The sample gives 150,000 or so clones, roughly nine tenths of which show up once; 3% to 3.5% is in the top ten. The specimen comprised peripheral blood, sampled on day 0 of AZD1222 vaccination. The receptor source for this set is an adult in good health.

In this sample, this clone turned up many times. The chain uses TRBV7-2 and TRBJ1-1; 8 bases align to TRBD1. Germline CDR1 reads SGHTA; CDR2 reads FQGNSA. The CDR3 has 15 residues. Trimming removed 5 bases from V and 1 base from J; junction bases left unmatched: 6. CDR3 nucleotides: TGTGCCAGCAGCCTGGGGGACAGGAGGAACACTGAAGCTTTCTTT. Its protein product is CASSLGDRRNTEAFF.

The V call is TRBV19, the J call TRBJ1-5; D not resolved. V was trimmed by 8 bases and J by 0 bases, leaving 14 bases between them. This CDR3 has 15 amino acids. Per germline, CDR1 LNHDA and CDR2 SQIVND (reference sequence). As DNA, the CDR3 is TGTGCCAGTCGACTCGACCGGGTTAGCAATCAGCCCCAGCATTTT. Amino acid sequence: CASRLDRVSNQPQHF.

The CDR3 sequence is CASSYSGGTPTDTQYF. Written as DNA, the CDR3 is TGTGCCAGCAGTTACTCGGGTGGGACCCCGACAGATACGCAGTATTTT. The chain uses TRBV6-5 and TRBJ2-3; the D gene could be TRBD1 or TRBD2 (5 bases each). Trimming cost V 0 bases and J 3 bases, with 13 bases left between them. CDR1 MNHEY and CDR2 SVGAGI come from the germline V gene. This CDR3 comprises 16 residues.

This chain connects TRBV3-1 (or the pseudogene TRBV3-2) to TRBJ2-1, with 9 bases fitting TRBD2. V lost 6 bases, J lost 5 bases, and 11 bases stayed unmatched. The germline V gene encodes CDR1 LGHDT and CDR2 YNNKEL (reference sequence). The CDR3 covers 16 residues. The CDR3 nucleotides are TGTGCCAGCAGTCTCGGGGGAGCGGGGGGTAACAATGAGCAGTTCTTC. This gives the protein CASSLGGAGGNNEQFF.

J is TRBJ1-6 and V is TRBV10-2; the D is unclear. CDR1 WSHSY and CDR2 SAAADI come from the germline V gene. Trimming took off 6 bases at V and 4 bases at J, with 7 bases between the two ends. This CDR3 is 13 amino acids long. The CDR3 loop reads CASREGYNSPLHF. The DNA of the CDR3 is TGCGCCAGCAGGGAGGGTTATAATTCACCCCTCCACTTT.

V gene TRBV6-4 combines with J gene TRBJ1-5; weak D call: TRBD1 (6 bases). Looked up from germline, CDR1 is MRHNA and CDR2 is SNTAGT. The V and J ends lost 7 bases and 4 bases respectively, with 14 bases between them. CDR3 length: 14 amino acids. CDR3 in amino acids: CASNQGLRNQPQHF. The CDR3 nucleotides read TGTGCCAGCAACCAGGGGCTGAGAAATCAGCCCCAGCATTTT.

V usage is TRBV6-5 and J usage is TRBJ2-7; tentative D call: TRBD2 (6 bases). Trimming took off 5 bases at V and 6 bases at J, with 14 bases between the two ends. The germline CDR1 and CDR2 sequences are MNHEY and SVGAGI. The CDR3 is 13 residues long. CDR3 residues: CASSNRRGGEQYF. The DNA of the CDR3 is TGTGCCAGCAGTAACCGGCGGGGAGGCGAGCAGTACTTC.

This rearrangement joins TRBV5-1 to TRBJ1-1, with 7 bases that match TRBD1. CDR3 length equals 14 residues. Germline CDR1 and CDR2: SGHRS and YFSETQ. V shed 3 bases, J shed 3 bases, and the junction held 5 bases outside the gene matches. CDR3 in amino acids: CASSSTGSHTEAFF. The CDR3 nucleotides read TGCGCCAGCAGCTCGACAGGGAGTCACACTGAAGCTTTCTTT.

This chain uses TRBV11-3 with TRBJ2-5, with TRBD2 matching over 10 bases. This CDR3 comprises 17 residues. In germline, CDR1 is SGHNT, CDR2 YENEEA. Trimming cost V 5 bases and J 4 bases; bases outside gene matches: 13. Here the CDR3 reads CASSAGVSSGGSETQYF. CDR3 sequence (DNA): TGTGCCAGCAGCGCCGGTGTGTCTAGCGGGGGATCAGAGACCCAGTACTTC.

The chain carries TRBV30 and TRBJ2-1; TRBD1 or TRBD2 may be the D gene (6 bases each). Trimming cost V 3 bases and J 7 bases, with 7 bases left between them. This CDR3 is 11 amino acids long. Germline CDR1 GTSNPN, CDR2 SVGIG (reference sequence). The DNA for the CDR3 is TGTGCCTGGAGAGGGGGGAATGAGCAGTTCTTC. This translates into CAWRGGNEQFF.

The CDR3 protein is CASSDGGGQPQHF. The CDR3 coding sequence is TGCGCCAGCAGTGATGGGGGGGGGCAGCCCCAGCATTTT. The genes are TRBV10-2 and TRBJ1-5, with a tentative D call TRBD1 (5 bases). CDR3 length equals 13 residues. V was pared by 3 bases and J by 7 bases, with 10 bases between. Germline V gene sequence: CDR1 WSHSY, CDR2 SAAADI.

V gene TRBV28 combines with J gene TRBJ2-3, with 9 bases matching TRBD1. CDR1 and CDR2 (germline): MDHEN, SYDVKM. The CDR3 sequence is 14 residues long. Unmatched junction bases numbered 3, after V lost 6 bases and J lost 2 bases. CDR3 in amino acids: CASRGQGPTDTQYF. For the CDR3, the DNA is TGTGCCAGCAGGGGACAGGGTCCCACAGATACGCAGTATTTT.

This chain joins TRBV2 and TRBJ2-7; 8 nucleotides agree with TRBD1. CDR3 length: 13 amino acids. J was trimmed by 0 bases and V by 7 bases; bases with no gene match: 2. CDR1 is SNHLY, CDR2 FYNNEI, per germline. This CDR3 reads CASIGTGSYEQYF. DNA of the CDR3: TGTGCCAGCATCGGGACAGGCTCCTACGAGCAGTACTTC.

This clone appeared once. The CDR3, as DNA: TGTGCCAGTAGTAAGGGGACAGGGGATACCTACGAGCAGTACTTC. It translates to CASSKGTGDTYEQYF. The chain uses TRBV19 and TRBJ2-7; TRBD1 matches 10 bases. Germline V gene lookup returns CDR1 LNHDA and CDR2 SQIVND (reference sequence). The CDR3 runs to 15 residues. V was clipped by 4 bases and J by 2 bases; unmatched bases: 5. The whole variable domain, filled in from reference TRBV19 and TRBJ2-7, reads DGGITQSPKYLFRKEGQNVTLSCEQNLNHDAMYWYRQDPGQGLRLIYYSQIVNDFQKGDIAEGYSVSREKKESFPLTVTSAQKNPTAFYLCASSKGTGDTYEQYFGPGTRLTVT.

The chain joins TRBV19 to TRBJ1-5, with D perhaps TRBD1 (6 bases). Per the germline V gene, CDR1 is LNHDA and CDR2 is SQIVND (reference sequence). With 5 bases removed from V and 3 bases from J, the gap between germline ends came to 11 bases. The CDR3 runs 14 residues. CDR3 in DNA: TGTGCCAGTAGTCGGGGGGGCCCCAATCAGCCCCAGCATTTT. It yields the protein CASSRGGPNQPQHF.

The rearrangement uses TRBV6-5 and TRBJ2-3; D uncertain. Trimming left V 7 bases short and J 2 bases short, with 10 bases between. Germline CDR1 reads MNHEY; CDR2 reads SVGAGI. This CDR3 region has 13 residues. The DNA of the CDR3 is TGTGCCAGCAAGCGTCTTCACACAGATACGCAGTATTTT. Protein: CASKRLHTDTQYF.

The V gene is TRBV9, the J gene TRBJ2-2; maybe TRBD1 (5 bases). The CDR3 spans 14 residues. V was trimmed by 1 base and J by 6 bases, leaving 10 bases between them. Germline loops: CDR1 SGDLS, CDR2 YYNGEE. CDR3: CASSVTGDSGELFF. Here the CDR3 DNA reads TGTGCCAGCAGCGTAACAGGTGATTCCGGGGAGCTGTTTTTT.

The chain uses TRBV29-1 and TRBJ2-1; TRBD2 aligns across 14 bases. Trimming took 3 bases from V and 8 from J; bases not matched to a gene: 6. Germline V CDR1 and CDR2: SQVTM, ANQGSEA. The CDR3 covers 15 residues. The CDR3 here is CSVETSGGAGDEQFF. CDR3 sequence (DNA): TGCAGCGTTGAGACTAGCGGGGGGGCCGGCGATGAGCAGTTCTTC.

The rearrangement links TRBV3-1 (or the pseudogene TRBV3-2) to TRBJ2-2; TRBD2 aligns across 8 bases. V lost 1 base, J lost 3 bases, and 4 bases stayed unmatched. From germline, CDR1 is LGHDT and CDR2 YNNKEL (reference sequence). The CDR3 runs to 16 residues. CDR3 DNA sequence: TGTGCCAGCAGCCAAGTTCTCGGGGGGGACACCGGGGAGCTGTTTTTT. As protein: CASSQVLGGDTGELFF.

The rearrangement joins TRBV5-1 to TRBJ1-1; TRBD1 might be the D (6 bases). From germline, CDR1 is SGHRS and CDR2 YFSETQ. The V end lost 4 bases, the J end lost 4 bases, and 14 bases lay between the germline ends. This CDR3 has 14 amino acids. The CDR3 DNA is TGCGCCAGCAGCGCCGGGACAACTGGCACTGAAGCTTTCTTT. Translating gives CASSAGTTGTEAFF.

The chain links TRBV24-1 to TRBJ1-5; D not certain. CDR1 is KGHDR, CDR2 SFDVKD, per germline. This CDR3 contains 13 residues. Trimming left V 2 bases short and J 7 bases short, with 8 bases between. CDR3 DNA sequence: TGTGCCACCAGTGATTCCGGGGTCCAGCCCCAGCATTTT. This sequence encodes CATSDSGVQPQHF.

This chain links TRBV7-2 with TRBJ2-7; TRBD1 is a possible D gene (5 bases). The length of the CDR3 is 13 residues. Germline assignment: CDR1 SGHTA and CDR2 FQGNSA. The V gene lost 7 bases and the J gene lost 3 bases, with 13 bases spanning the gap. The CDR3 bases are TGTGCCAGCACCCAAGGGGCGTTCTACGAGCAGTACTTC. Amino acid sequence: CASTQGAFYEQYF.

The V gene is TRBV6-1, the J gene TRBJ2-7, with D possibly matching TRBD1 (6 bases). The V gene's germline CDR1 is MNHNS and CDR2 SASEGT. V was shortened by 3 bases and J by 0 bases, with 12 bases between the two germline ends. This CDR3 contains 15 residues. The CDR3 loop reads CASSDPRTASYEQYF. The DNA for the CDR3 is TGTGCCAGCAGTGATCCGAGGACAGCCTCCTACGAGCAGTACTTC.

The chain recombines TRBV4-1 with TRBJ1-2, with D possibly TRBD1 on 5 matching bases. Trimming cost V 1 base and J 4 bases, with 7 bases left between them. CDR1 and CDR2 (germline): MGHRA, YSYEKL. The CDR3 has 13 residues. CDR3 loop: CASSQATGYGYTF. The CDR3 region has the DNA TGCGCCAGCAGCCAAGCAACAGGCTATGGCTACACCTTC.